This T cell receptor beta chain originates from a study of Graves' ophthalmopathy and Graves' hyperthyroidism. This clonotype has ten or more counts. Patients were excluded if they had other autoimmune diseases or uncontrolled infections, and likewise if pregnancy or lactation applied. Germline CDR1 is SGHTA and CDR2 is FQGNSA. V lost 4 bases and J 5 bases, leaving 20 bases between the germline ends. The CDR3 is made up of 16 amino acids. Amplified TCR beta CDR3 regions were obtained using RNA transcripts as template. Second-round multiplex PCR followed a first-round RT-PCR using HTBI primers. TCRdb passed the multiplex PCR reads through MiXCR, listing each CDR3 protein once. In the table there are 350,000 or so distinct CDR3 sequences, 15% to 20% of which are singletons.

The TCR comes from an adult man with Graves' ophthalmopathy. This chain links TRBV7-2 with TRBJ2-5; D possibly corresponds to TRBD2 (7 bases). Source material: peripheral blood. The CDR3 coding sequence is TGTGCCAGCAGCTCCGGTAGGGGGGGCCTTGGCGAGACCCAGTACTTC. Translated: CASSSGRGGLGETQYF.